The 13 T cell receptor beta chains in this list originate from one sample, sequenced in a study of graft-versus-host responses after intestinal transplantation. These receptors have no identified antigens. Sequenced by immunoSEQ multiplex PCR; TCRdb stores in-frame clones only, minus some. The sample has 80,000 to 95,000 clones; roughly 91% are singletons. Sequencing used unstimulated CD8+ T cells sorted from spleen or lymph node cells, obtained before intestinal transplant. These receptors came from a human donor who received an intestinal transplant.

The chain couples TRBV6-5 to TRBJ2-5, with D tentatively TRBD1 (6 bases). Germline CDR1 and CDR2: MNHEY and SVGAGI. CDR3 length equals 12 residues. V was cut by 10 bases and J by 2 bases, with 11 bases left in between. CDR3 residues: CATQDSQETQYF. The CDR3 DNA reads TGTGCCACCCAGGACAGTCAAGAGACCCAGTACTTC.

In its sample, this clone was seen once. The CDR3 DNA reads as TGTGCCTGGAGTCCCGGGACAGGGCACAATGAGCAGTTCTTC. It is translated as CAWSPGTGHNEQFF. The rearrangement uses TRBV30 and TRBJ2-1; 9 bases are a match to TRBD1. Germline V gene sequence: CDR1 GTSNPN, CDR2 SVGIG (reference sequence). J lost 5 bases, V lost 2 bases, and 4 bases had no gene match. The CDR3 spans 14 residues.

The chain carries TRBV5-1 and TRBJ1-2, with 9 bases identical to TRBD1. The CDR3 loop spans 17 amino acids. The J segment lost 5 bases and the V segment lost 3 bases, leaving 14 bases of the junction unmatched. The germline CDR1 and CDR2 sequences are SGHRS and YFSETQ. CDR3 DNA: TGCGCCAGCAGCTCGCTCTCCGAGGGACAGGGCGGGTATGGCTACACCTTC. It specifies CASSSLSEGQGGYGYTF.

This chain's CDR3 is CAWRTGQANTEAFF. CDR3 DNA: TGTGCCTGGAGGACAGGACAGGCGAACACTGAAGCTTTCTTT. The J gene is TRBJ1-1, the V gene TRBV30, with 7 nucleotides matching TRBD1. This CDR3 contains 14 residues. V lost 3 bases to trimming and J lost 1 base; unmatched junction nucleotides: 5. Germline V CDR1 and CDR2: GTSNPN, SVGIG (reference sequence).

The V gene is TRBV7-9, the J gene TRBJ2-5; 14 bases agree with TRBD2. The V gene end was trimmed by 4 bases and the J gene end by 4 bases; junction bases not matched to a gene: 5. The CDR3 length is 16 residues. The germline V gene has CDR1 SEHNR and CDR2 FQNEAQ (reference sequence). The CDR3 nucleotides read TGTGCCAGCAGCTCAGGACTAGCGGGGGGACGAGAGACCCAGTACTTC. The encoded protein is CASSSGLAGGRETQYF.

The chain uses TRBV6-1 and TRBJ1-6; D call uncertain. CDR3 length equals 16 residues. The germline gives CDR1 MNHNS, CDR2 SASEGT. The V gene lost 1 base and the J gene lost 0 bases, with 7 bases spanning the gap. CDR3 DNA sequence: TGTGCCAGCAGTGAAGACGGGAGCTCCTATAATTCACCCCTCCACTTT. Translation gives CASSEDGSSYNSPLHF.

The rearrangement links TRBV7-6 to TRBJ2-6; maybe TRBD2 (7 bases). The CDR3 runs 19 residues. Germline V CDR1 and CDR2: SGHVS, FNYEAQ. V gave up 7 bases and J gave up 2 bases, with 24 bases separating them. CDR3 bases: TGTGCCAGCACCCTAAGATGGGGGGGCAATGAAGCTGGGGCCAACGTCCTGACTTTC. Amino acids: CASTLRWGGNEAGANVLTF.

V and J are TRBV2 and TRBJ2-3; TRBD2 might be the D (5 bases). CDR1 and CDR2 (germline): SNHLY, FYNNEI. The CDR3 has 15 residues. The V gene lost 3 bases and the J gene lost 3 bases, with 13 bases spanning the gap. CDR3 loop: CASSERTDSTDTQYF. CDR3 sequence (DNA): TGTGCCAGCAGTGAGAGGACGGACTCAACAGATACGCAGTATTTT.

This chain links TRBV7-2 with TRBJ1-2; 7 bases are shared with TRBD1. Germline V lookup: CDR1 SGHTA, CDR2 FQGNSA. This CDR3 region has 17 residues. V was clipped by 5 bases and J by 5 bases; unmatched bases: 17. CDR3 nucleotide sequence: TGTGCCAGCAGCCCAGGGGGGCGGAGGACAGCCCCATATGGCTACACCTTC. Its protein product is CASSPGGRRTAPYGYTF.

About this clone itself: Other DNA sequences in this specimen translate into the identical CDR3. V usage is TRBV4-3 and J usage is TRBJ2-1; TRBD2 agrees at 9 bases. The trim removed 4 bases at V and 3 bases at J, leaving 4 bases unmatched. This CDR3 comprises 15 residues. Germline values: CDR1 LGHNA, CDR2 YSLEER. As DNA, the CDR3 is TGCGCCAGCAGCCGGGCGGGAGGGGGCTACAATGAGCAGTTCTTC. Its protein product is CASSRAGGGYNEQFF.

The V call is TRBV7-9, the J call TRBJ2-3; unclear D gene. The CDR3 extends over 12 amino acids. Trimming cost V 6 bases and J 8 bases, with 12 bases left between them. Germline lookup yields CDR1 SEHNR and CDR2 FQNEAQ (reference sequence). The CDR3 loop reads CASSSITGTQYF. The CDR3 DNA is TGTGCCAGCAGTTCCATTACCGGTACGCAGTATTTT.

In its sample, this clone is medium-sized. This sequence joins TRBV6-5 and TRBJ1-5; D possibly corresponds to TRBD1 (5 bases). Germline CDR1 and CDR2: MNHEY and SVGAGI. V was shortened by 11 bases and J by 5 bases, with 7 bases between the two germline ends. The CDR3 runs 10 residues. The CDR3 here is CAAGDQPQHF. CDR3 bases: TGTGCCGCGGGGGATCAGCCCCAGCATTTT.

The chain has TRBV2 and TRBJ2-7; D possibly corresponds to TRBD1 (6 bases). CDR1 SNHLY and CDR2 FYNNEI come from the germline V gene. The V end lost 6 bases, the J end lost 2 bases, and 23 bases lay between the germline ends. The CDR3 has 17 residues. Written as DNA, the CDR3 is TGTGCCAGCAGGGACATCAACTCCTCGGGACACCCCTACGAGCAGTACTTC. It specifies CASRDINSSGHPYEQYF.